The clone carrying this TCR beta chain was counted many times. The antigen is not known. Exclusion of a patient resulted from uncontrolled infection, other autoimmune disease, pregnancy or lactation. This entry comes from a study of T cells in Graves' hyperthyroidism and ophthalmopathy. As for the study in general: Peripheral blood was collected at initial diagnosis, before any treatment. Study outcomes and limitations: The blood repertoire included most of the expanded thyroid clonotypes above 0.001. Ophthalmopathy could be told apart from stable hyperthyroidism with a 13 V-J model.

Amplified TCR beta CDR3 regions came from RNA transcripts. In the first-round RT-PCR of the TCR CDR3, the HTBI primer set was used. TCRdb analysed the multiplex PCR reads with MiXCR anew, one entry per CDR3 protein. Here the sample spans over 200,000 distinct CDR3 sequences, approximately 14% being singletons. Sequences were obtained from blood. The source is a woman between 35 and 50 years old with Graves' hyperthyroidism that later progressed to Graves' ophthalmopathy.

CDR3 protein: CASSQDGGRTSGSNNEQFF. CDR3 sequence (DNA): TGTGCCAGCAGCCAAGATGGGGGTCGAACTAGCGGGAGTAACAATGAGCAGTTCTTC. The chain is built from TRBV3-1 and TRBJ2-1; 11 bases align to TRBD2. Losses at the gene ends were 0 bases for V and 5 bases for J; bases not matched to a gene: 12. CDR1 LGHDT and CDR2 YNNKEL come from the germline V gene (reference sequence). The CDR3 extends over 19 amino acids.